Following are 22 T cell receptor beta chains from one sample sequenced in a study of beta chain features in type 1 diabetes. Findings and caveats of the study: TCRB CDR3s from Type 1 diabetes patients were moderately but significantly shorter in all four CD4+ subsets.

Since all of the isolated RNA was reverse transcribed, expressed TCRB transcripts were what got sequenced. Profiled with immunoSEQ multiplex PCR; TCRdb holds only in-frame clones, not every one. This sample yields 50,000 or so clones, of which less than 55% are seen a single time; roughly 1.4% belongs to the top ten. Antigens of these TCRs are unknown. Specimen: Tregs from blood. The receptors originated from a man aged 30-40 years with type 1 diabetes.

This clone was detected a few times. V gene TRBV7-3 combines with J gene TRBJ2-2; TRBD1 might be the D (5 bases). Trimming took 7 bases from V and 6 from J, leaving 15 bases between them. CDR1 is SGHTA and CDR2 is FQGTGA in the germline V gene. The CDR3 totals 14 residues. As DNA, the CDR3 is TGTGCCAGCAAAAACAGGCGTACGTCCGGGGAGCTGTTTTTT. As protein: CASKNRRTSGELFF.

This sequence joins TRBV28 and TRBJ1-2; 9 bases agree with TRBD1. Per germline, CDR1 MDHEN and CDR2 SYDVKM. The CDR3 contains 15 residues. The trim removed 5 bases at V and 3 bases at J, leaving 7 bases unmatched. CDR3 loop: CASSRRDRVDYGYTF. The CDR3 bases are TGTGCCAGCAGTCGGCGGGACAGGGTTGACTATGGCTACACCTTC.

This clone has only a few counts. The chain links TRBV28 to TRBJ1-5; no clear D gene. CDR3 size: 13 residues. From germline, CDR1 is MDHEN and CDR2 SYDVKM. V was clipped by 7 bases and J by 5 bases, with 12 bases between them. The chain's CDR3 is CASTYRVDQPQHF. The CDR3 DNA reads TGTGCCAGCACCTACCGGGTGGATCAGCCCCAGCATTTT. The complete variable domain, with remaining parts taken from reference TRBV28 and TRBJ1-5, reads DVKVTQSSRYLVKRTGEKVFLECVQDMDHENMFWYRQDPGLGLRLIYFSYDVKMKEKGDIPEGYSVSREKKERFSLILESASTNQTSMYLCASTYRVDQPQHFGDGTRLSIL.

This clone has just a few counts. The J gene is TRBJ2-7, the V gene TRBV20-1; D might be TRBD1 (5 bases). Germline assignment: CDR1 DFQATT and CDR2 SNEGSKA (reference sequence). The CDR3 has 11 amino acids. V was pared by 3 bases and J by 5 bases, with 8 bases between. The DNA of the CDR3 is TGCAGTGCTAGCCAGGGCCACGAGCAGTACTTC. It yields the protein CSASQGHEQYF.

The V and J genes are TRBV2 and TRBJ2-4; the match to TRBD1 covers 11 bases. Germline lookup yields CDR1 SNHLY and CDR2 FYNNEI. The J segment lost 8 bases and the V segment lost 5 bases, leaving 8 bases of the junction unmatched. The CDR3 loop spans 15 amino acids. The CDR3 DNA reads TGTGCCAGCAGTCCACGGACAGGGGGCGGGGACATTCAGTACTTC. Its protein product is CASSPRTGGGDIQYF.

This clone was detected a few times. The chain carries TRBV14 and TRBJ2-1, with 11 bases identical to TRBD2. Per the germline V gene, CDR1 is SGHDN and CDR2 is FVKESK. This CDR3 region has 16 residues. J gave up 9 bases and V 4 bases, and 11 bases lay outside the gene matches. The CDR3 reads CASSPLLAGVGVEQFF. The DNA for the CDR3 is TGTGCCAGCAGCCCACTACTAGCGGGAGTAGGTGTTGAGCAGTTCTTC.

This clone was counted only a few times. The V and J genes are TRBV19 and TRBJ2-4; possible D gene TRBD2, 5 bases. Trimming removed 6 bases from V and 0 bases from J, with 12 bases in between. CDR3 length: 15 residues. Germline CDR1 LNHDA, CDR2 SQIVND (reference sequence). The CDR3 sequence: CASRRPGIAKNIQYF. CDR3 nucleotides: TGTGCCAGTAGGCGTCCGGGAATAGCCAAAAACATTCAGTACTTC.

J is TRBJ1-1 and V is TRBV28; D may be TRBD1 (5 bases). Germline V CDR1 and CDR2: MDHEN, SYDVKM. The V gene lost 2 bases and the J gene lost 4 bases, with 8 bases spanning the gap. The CDR3 is 13 amino acids. The CDR3 region is CASSLTGGTEAFF. In DNA form, the CDR3 reads TGTGCCAGCAGTTTAACCGGGGGCACTGAAGCTTTCTTT.

This clone was seen a handful of times. This rearrangement joins TRBV4-2 to TRBJ2-7; TRBD2 matches at 7 bases. The CDR3 loop spans 13 amino acids. J lost 4 bases, V lost 1 base, and 1 base had no gene match. CDR1 and CDR2 from the germline V gene are LGHNA and YNFKEQ. DNA of the CDR3: TGTGCCAGCAGCCAAGCGGGACTATACGAGCAGTACTTC. As protein: CASSQAGLYEQYF.

The chain joins TRBV5-6 to TRBJ1-2; 10 positions match TRBD1. Trimming at V came to 4 bases and at J to 4 bases, leaving 4 bases not matched to a gene. This CDR3 is built from 14 residues. CDR1 is SGHDT, CDR2 YYEEEE, per germline. The CDR3 nucleotides read TGTGCCAGCAGCCTGGGACAGGGGATCTATGGCTACACCTTC. This translates into CASSLGQGIYGYTF.

This clone was seen once. The chain has TRBV7-9 and TRBJ1-5; D not certain. Germline CDR1 and CDR2: SEHNR and FQNEAQ (reference sequence). V was trimmed by 1 base and J by 4 bases, leaving 5 bases between them. The CDR3 length is 13 residues. The CDR3: CASSLDNNQPQHF. The CDR3, as DNA: TGTGCCAGCAGCTTAGATAATAATCAGCCCCAGCATTTT.

This clone has a handful of counts. The chain joins TRBV29-1 to TRBJ2-7, with D maybe TRBD1 (5 bases). Per germline, CDR1 SQVTM and CDR2 ANQGSEA. The CDR3 is made up of 13 amino acids. The V end lost 3 bases, the J end lost 4 bases, and 13 bases lay between the germline ends. Here the CDR3 DNA reads TGCAGCGTTGAGGGGCAGACCCCTTACGAGCAGTACTTC. As protein: CSVEGQTPYEQYF.

The chain combines TRBV6-5 with TRBJ2-5; no clear D gene. There are 12 residues in the CDR3. Germline CDR1 is MNHEY and CDR2 is SVGAGI. Trimming shortened V by 5 bases and J by 4 bases, and 8 bases separated the two germline ends. The DNA of the CDR3 is TGTGCCAGCAGTAGCGACGGAGAGACCCAGTACTTC. Encoded protein: CASSSDGETQYF.

This clone has a handful of counts. The chain employs TRBV27 and TRBJ1-5, with TRBD1 matching over 7 bases. Germline V lookup: CDR1 MNHEY, CDR2 SMNVEV (reference sequence). This CDR3 region has 17 residues. With V trimmed by 5 bases and J by 0 bases, 10 bases remained unmatched. In nucleotides, the CDR3 is TGTGCCAGCAGTAAAAAACCGGGACAGCATAGCAATCAGCCCCAGCATTTT. Encoded protein: CASSKKPGQHSNQPQHF.

The CDR3 DNA reads as TGTGCCAGCAGCACCATACGGCCGGTGAGGGTTTGGTTTAATCAGCCCCAGCATTTT. It translates to CASSTIRPVRVWFNQPQHF. The chain combines TRBV21-1 with TRBJ1-5. TRBV21-1 is a pseudogene segment. The CDR3 extends over 19 amino acids.

This chain joins TRBV5-4 and TRBJ1-3, with D perhaps matching TRBD1 (6 bases). This CDR3 is built from 13 residues. V was cut by 4 bases and J by 4 bases, with 9 bases left in between. Germline V gene lookup returns CDR1 SGHNT and CDR2 YYREEE (reference sequence). In nucleotides, the CDR3 is TGTGCCAGCAGCCAAGGACAGGGAAACACCATATATTTT. It is translated as CASSQGQGNTIYF.

This clone was picked up a small number of times. The rearrangement uses TRBV7-2 and TRBJ2-1; D is possibly TRBD2 (6 bases). Germline V gene data show CDR1 as SGHTA and CDR2 as FQGNSA. There are 12 residues in the CDR3. V shed 6 bases and J shed 10 bases, with 13 bases lying between them. The CDR3 spells CASSTASGEQFF. The CDR3 DNA reads TGTGCCAGCAGTACTGCAAGCGGGGAGCAGTTCTTC.

The sample holds a few counts of this clone. The CDR3, as DNA: TGTGCCAGCAGCCTACCCCTCCAGGGACAGGGGAACTATGGCTACACCTTC. It translates to CASSLPLQGQGNYGYTF. The gene calls are TRBV13 and TRBJ1-2, with 10 bases identical to TRBD1. This CDR3 is built from 17 residues. The V gene end was trimmed by 5 bases and the J gene end by 2 bases; junction bases not matched to a gene: 11. Germline V gene sequence: CDR1 PRHDT, CDR2 FYEKMQ (reference sequence).

This clone turned up a few times. The genes are TRBV27 and TRBJ2-5; D is unresolved. The CDR3 consists of 13 residues. Germline assignment: CDR1 MNHEY and CDR2 SMNVEV (reference sequence). The V end lost 0 bases, the J end lost 1 base, and 3 bases lay between the germline ends. The CDR3 DNA is TGTGCCAGCAGTTTATCCCTCCAAGAGACCCAGTACTTC. This sequence encodes CASSLSLQETQYF.

This clone was detected a few times. The chain carries TRBV7-2 and TRBJ2-2, with D possibly being TRBD1 (5 bases). CDR1 is SGHTA, CDR2 FQGNSA, per germline. Trimming removed 4 bases at V and 3 bases at J, with 12 bases between. CDR3 length: 15 amino acids. CDR3 protein: CASSSRVGDTGELFF. CDR3 coding DNA: TGTGCCAGCAGCTCCAGGGTTGGTGACACCGGGGAGCTGTTTTTT.

This clone was seen only a few times. The chain couples TRBV2 to TRBJ1-1, with 12 positions matching TRBD1. Germline CDR1 SNHLY, CDR2 FYNNEI. After removal of 6 bases from V and 5 bases from J, the junction contained 4 bases not matched to a gene. The CDR3 runs to 14 residues. CDR3 nucleotides: TGTGCCAGCAGGGGGACAGGGGGCTGGACTGAAGCTTTCTTT. It is translated as CASRGTGGWTEAFF.

The chain is built from TRBV5-1 and TRBJ2-3; TRBD1 matches at 8 bases. The junction had 7 bases not matched to a gene; V was cut back by 7 bases and J by 3 bases. Germline V gene data show CDR1 as SGHRS and CDR2 as YFSETQ. This CDR3 is 14 amino acids long. The chain's CDR3 is CASARDRPTDTQYF. The CDR3 DNA reads as TGCGCCAGCGCCCGGGACAGGCCTACAGATACGCAGTATTTT.